These T cell receptor beta chains were read from a single sample in a study of T cell responses to AZD1222 COVID-19 vaccine. The assay was immunoSEQ multiplex PCR, and TCRdb's table has in-frame clones only and misses some. The sample records about 120,000 clones, 85% to 95% being singletons. The material sequenced was peripheral blood, taken on day 0 of AZD1222 vaccination. Receptors originate from an adult in good health. Each CDR3 is given with its conserved first and last residue. D genes are given only for firm matches. Not every row has a clone size; where given, it reads once, few, many or a size class.

J gene: TRBJ1-1
clone size: .
D gene: .
V gene: TRBV3-1/TRBV3-2
CDR3 protein: CASSPRRGSEAFF
CDR3 DNA: TGTGCCAGCAGCCCTAGAAGGGGATCTGAAGCTTTCTTT

J gene: TRBJ1-5
clone size: .
D gene: TRBD1
V gene: TRBV2
CDR3 protein: CASSAQGDQPQHF
CDR3 DNA: TGTGCCAGCAGTGCGCAGGGGGATCAGCCCCAGCATTTT

J gene: TRBJ2-2
clone size: .
D gene: TRBD2
V gene: TRBV3-1/TRBV3-2
CDR3 protein: CASSHLAGVTGELFF
CDR3 DNA: TGTGCCAGCAGCCACCTAGCGGGAGTTACCGGGGAGCTGTTTTTT

J gene: TRBJ1-1
clone size: .
D gene: .
V gene: TRBV19
CDR3 protein: CASSIGTRAGDTEAFF
CDR3 DNA: TGTGCCAGTAGTATAGGCACACGGGCAGGGGACACTGAAGCTTTCTTT

J gene: TRBJ1-1
clone size: once
D gene: TRBD1
V gene: TRBV6-4
CDR3 protein: CASSPRTGVTEAFF
CDR3 DNA: TGTGCCAGCAGCCCTCGGACAGGGGTCACTGAAGCTTTCTTT

J gene: TRBJ2-7
clone size: once
D gene: TRBD2
V gene: TRBV15
CDR3 protein: CATATSGGSYEQYF
CDR3 DNA: TGTGCCACCGCTACTAGCGGGGGCTCCTACGAGCAGTACTTC

J gene: TRBJ2-7
clone size: .
D gene: .
V gene: TRBV18
CDR3 protein: CASSPPSGDSSYEQYF
CDR3 DNA: TGTGCCAGCTCACCACCGTCCGGGGATAGCTCCTACGAGCAGTACTTC

J gene: TRBJ2-1
clone size: once
D gene: TRBD1
V gene: TRBV10-2
CDR3 protein: CASSEEGALNEQFF
CDR3 DNA: TGCGCCAGCAGTGAGGAGGGGGCCTTAAACGAGCAGTTCTTC

J gene: TRBJ2-6
clone size: .
D gene: .
V gene: TRBV14
CDR3 protein: CASSQDEMWVSGANVLTF
CDR3 DNA: TGTGCCAGCAGCCAAGACGAAATGTGGGTCTCTGGGGCCAACGTCCTGACTTTC

J gene: TRBJ2-2
clone size: once
D gene: TRBD1
V gene: TRBV28
CDR3 protein: CASTLPPWDRHNTGELFF
CDR3 DNA: TGTGCCAGCACCCTTCCCCCCTGGGACAGGCACAACACCGGGGAGCTGTTTTTT

J gene: TRBJ2-5
clone size: .
D gene: .
V gene: TRBV4-1
CDR3 protein: CASSQGLEEETQYF
CDR3 DNA: TGCGCCAGCAGCCAAGGGTTAGAGGAGGAGACCCAGTACTTC

J gene: TRBJ2-1
clone size: few
D gene: TRBD2
V gene: TRBV13
CDR3 protein: CASSLDTPGLAGGPSPYNEQFF
CDR3 DNA: TGTGCCAGCAGCTTAGATACCCCTGGACTAGCGGGAGGGCCTAGTCCCTACAATGAGCAGTTCTTC

J gene: TRBJ2-6
clone size: .
D gene: .
V gene: TRBV5-1
CDR3 protein: CASSLVTGANVLTF
CDR3 DNA: TGCGCCAGCAGCTTGGTCACTGGGGCCAACGTCCTGACTTTC

J gene: TRBJ1-2
clone size: .
D gene: .
V gene: TRBV6-2/TRBV6-3
CDR3 protein: CASSPQGDYGYTF
CDR3 DNA: TGTGCCAGCAGCCCCCAAGGGGACTATGGCTACACCTTC

J gene: TRBJ1-1
clone size: .
D gene: .
V gene: TRBV9
CDR3 protein: CASSPSDYGTEAFF
CDR3 DNA: TGTGCCAGCAGCCCCTCGGACTATGGAACTGAAGCTTTCTTT

J gene: TRBJ1-5
clone size: once
D gene: .
V gene: TRBV28
CDR3 protein: CASSWGFQPQHF
CDR3 DNA: TGTGCCAGCAGTTGGGGTTTTCAGCCCCAGCATTTT

J gene: TRBJ1-5
clone size: .
D gene: .
V gene: TRBV28
CDR3 protein: CASSPGPLNQPQHF
CDR3 DNA: TGTGCCAGCAGCCCGGGCCCTCTAAATCAGCCCCAGCATTTT

J gene: TRBJ1-2
clone size: .
D gene: .
V gene: TRBV4-2
CDR3 protein: CASSPGELLSAGYTF
CDR3 DNA: TGTGCCAGCAGCCCAGGAGAGTTACTGTCAGCCGGCTACACCTTC

J gene: TRBJ2-7
clone size: .
D gene: TRBD1
V gene: TRBV19
CDR3 protein: CASSTGQTSYEQYF
CDR3 DNA: TGTGCCAGTAGTACGGGACAGACATCCTACGAGCAGTACTTC

J gene: TRBJ2-7
clone size: .
D gene: .
V gene: TRBV7-9
CDR3 protein: CASSQTFYEQYF
CDR3 DNA: TGTGCCAGCAGCCAGACCTTTTACGAGCAGTACTTC

J gene: TRBJ2-7
clone size: .
D gene: .
V gene: TRBV5-1
CDR3 protein: CASRVGVRSYEQYF
CDR3 DNA: TGCGCCAGCAGAGTAGGGGTTCGATCCTACGAGCAGTACTTC

J gene: TRBJ2-3
clone size: .
D gene: .
V gene: TRBV24-1
CDR3 protein: CATGRRGLDTQYF
CDR3 DNA: TGTGCCACCGGCCGCCGGGGCCTAGATACGCAGTATTTT

J gene: TRBJ1-5
clone size: .
D gene: TRBD1
V gene: TRBV7-9
CDR3 protein: CASSSTGPGNQPQHF
CDR3 DNA: TGTGCCAGCAGCTCGACAGGGCCTGGCAATCAGCCCCAGCATTTT

J gene: TRBJ2-2
clone size: .
D gene: .
V gene: TRBV7-8
CDR3 protein: CATTPGTEGGDTGELFF
CDR3 DNA: TGTGCCACCACCCCCGGGACGGAGGGGGGGGACACCGGGGAGCTGTTTTTT

J gene: TRBJ1-1
clone size: once
D gene: .
V gene: TRBV28
CDR3 protein: CASEPRGRAEAFF
CDR3 DNA: TGTGCCAGTGAACCCCGAGGTCGAGCTGAAGCTTTCTTT

J gene: TRBJ2-5
clone size: .
D gene: .
V gene: TRBV29-1
CDR3 protein: CSVVDGRETQYF
CDR3 DNA: TGCAGCGTCGTGGACGGGAGAGAGACCCAGTACTTC

J gene: TRBJ2-1
clone size: .
D gene: TRBD2
V gene: TRBV4-1
CDR3 protein: CASSQARLAANNEQFF
CDR3 DNA: TGCGCCAGCAGCCAAGCGCGACTAGCGGCGAACAATGAGCAGTTCTTC

J gene: TRBJ2-5
clone size: .
D gene: TRBD2
V gene: TRBV11-2
CDR3 protein: CASSLVRLAGGQETQYF
CDR3 DNA: TGTGCCAGCAGCTTAGTCAGATTAGCGGGGGGCCAAGAGACCCAGTACTTC

J gene: TRBJ1-2
clone size: once
D gene: .
V gene: TRBV27
CDR3 protein: CASSFLQGSGGYTF
CDR3 DNA: TGTGCCAGCAGTTTCCTTCAGGGATCGGGTGGCTACACCTTC